Listed here is a single T cell receptor (beta chain). V trimming: 6 bases; J trimming: 4 bases; junction bases outside the gene matches: 2. CDR1 is GTSNPN, CDR2 SVGIG, per germline (reference sequence). This CDR3 has 11 amino acids. This sample stems from a study of blood T cell repertoires in COVID-19. Using immunoSEQ multiplex PCR, the repertoire was profiled, and TCRdb retains in-frame clones only, with some absent. Found here are fewer than 450,000 clones, roughly 90% of them singletons; the top ten hold approximately 7.4%. This TCR came from a woman in her 70s with COVID-19, enrolled during active disease. Material for sequencing was peripheral blood. V is TRBV30 and J is TRBJ1-2; 7 nucleotides match TRBD1. The CDR3 sequence: CACGQVYGYTF. CDR3 bases: TGTGCCTGCGGACAGGTCTATGGCTACACCTTC.